These 20 T cell receptor beta chains were sequenced from one sample in a study of a mutant IDH1 vaccine in newly diagnosed glioma. This sample's time point: baseline, week 1 (first vaccination visit). As for treatment: pre-vaccination baseline after standard-of-care therapy. Produced via immunoSEQ multiplex PCR; TCRdb's table is partial and in-frame only. The data show over 80,000 clones, 70% to 90% seen once. Source: PBMCs, taken from a glioma patient treated with radiotherapy, temozolomide or both. These receptors were taken from a woman in her forties or fifties with glioma.

This sequence joins TRBV27 and TRBJ2-7, with 9 bases lining up with TRBD1. Germline CDR1 MNHEY, CDR2 SMNVEV (reference sequence). With 8 bases clipped from V and 2 bases from J, the junction kept 4 bases outside the gene matches. The CDR3 is made up of 13 amino acids. In nucleotides, the CDR3 is TGTGCCAGCGGGGGACAGGGCCCCTACGAGCAGTACTTC. Translating gives CASGGQGPYEQYF.

Worth noting for this clone: Other DNA sequences of this sample code for an identical CDR3. The J gene is TRBJ2-7, the V gene TRBV20-1; D is unresolved. V lost 0 bases, J lost 4 bases, and 4 bases lay in between. The CDR3 totals 11 residues. Germline V gene sequence: CDR1 DFQATT, CDR2 SNEGSKA (reference sequence). The CDR3: CSAREGYEQYF. The CDR3, as DNA: TGCAGTGCTAGAGAGGGGTACGAGCAGTACTTC.

The chain combines TRBV19 with TRBJ1-1; weak D call: TRBD1 (6 bases). V was pared by 7 bases and J by 1 base, with 13 bases between. The CDR3 has 14 residues. Germline CDR1 LNHDA, CDR2 SQIVND (reference sequence). The CDR3 DNA follows: TGTGCCAGTACCCTAGGGGGACAGAACACTGAAGCTTTCTTT. Translation gives CASTLGGQNTEAFF. Full variable domain (rest looked up from reference TRBV19 and TRBJ1-1): DGGITQSPKYLFRKEGQNVTLSCEQNLNHDAMYWYRQDPGQGLRLIYYSQIVNDFQKGDIAEGYSVSREKKESFPLTVTSAQKNPTAFYLCASTLGGQNTEAFFGQGTRLTVV.

The rearrangement uses TRBV2 and TRBJ1-5; D remains unclear. This CDR3 has 13 amino acids. CDR1 is SNHLY, CDR2 FYNNEI, per germline. Trimming took off 4 bases at V and 1 base at J, with 5 bases between the two ends. The CDR3 DNA reads as TGTGCCAGCAGTGGGGAGAGCAATCAGCCCCAGCATTTT. Translated, it gives CASSGESNQPQHF.

The chain is built from TRBV25-1 and TRBJ2-2; D ambiguous. Trimming shortened V by 1 base and J by 6 bases, and 12 bases separated the two germline ends. Looked up from germline, CDR1 is MGHDK and CDR2 is SYGVNS. The CDR3 consists of 15 residues. The CDR3 protein is CASSESFGAAGELFF. CDR3 bases: TGTGCCAGCAGTGAATCATTCGGCGCCGCCGGGGAGCTGTTTTTT. Full variable domain (rest looked up from reference TRBV25-1 and TRBJ2-2): EADIYQTPRYLVIGTGKKITLECSQTMGHDKMYWYQQDPGMELHLIHYSYGVNSTEKGDLSSESTVSRIRTEHFPLTLESARPSHTSQYLCASSESFGAAGELFFGEGSRLTVL.

This sequence joins TRBV7-9 and TRBJ2-2, with 11 bases aligning to TRBD2. After removal of 5 bases from V and 7 bases from J, the junction contained 9 bases not matched to a gene. Germline CDR1 and CDR2: SEHNR and FQNEAQ (reference sequence). CDR3 length equals 16 residues. This CDR3 reads CASSPLAGGSGGELFF. CDR3 coding DNA: TGTGCCAGCAGCCCATTAGCGGGAGGGAGCGGCGGGGAGCTGTTTTTT.

This clone was detected once. The rearrangement joins TRBV9 to TRBJ2-5; D is uncertain. This CDR3 has 16 amino acids. Germline V gives CDR1 SGDLS, CDR2 YYNGEE. The V end was cut by 0 bases, the J end by 0 bases, with 12 bases between. CDR3 loop: CASSVEAGHYQETQYF. For the CDR3, the DNA is TGTGCCAGCAGCGTAGAAGCCGGGCACTACCAAGAGACCCAGTACTTC.

The V and J genes are TRBV5-1 and TRBJ1-2; D gene uncertain. V lost 5 bases to trimming and J lost 3 bases, with 8 bases between them. The germline V gene encodes CDR1 SGHRS and CDR2 YFSETQ. This CDR3 contains 12 residues. In DNA form, the CDR3 reads TGCGCCAGCAGTGACGGTGACTATGGCTACACCTTC. As protein: CASSDGDYGYTF.

The chain has TRBV15 and TRBJ2-1; TRBD2 aligns across 7 bases. After removal of 0 bases from V and 8 bases from J, the junction contained 7 bases not matched to a gene. This CDR3 is built from 15 residues. The germline CDR1 and CDR2 sequences are LNHNV and YYDKDF (reference sequence). CDR3 in amino acids: CATSRDQLAGDEQFF. CDR3 nucleotides: TGTGCCACCAGCAGAGATCAACTTGCGGGAGATGAGCAGTTCTTC.

The table lists this clone with a few counts. This chain links TRBV15 with TRBJ1-5; TRBD1 aligns across 8 bases. This CDR3 has 17 amino acids. Germline V gene data show CDR1 as LNHNV and CDR2 as YYDKDF (reference sequence). V lost 3 bases, J lost 6 bases, and 13 bases stayed unmatched. The CDR3 DNA follows: TGTGCCACCAGCAGTGGGCAGGGGGCTGCTGGAGGTCAGCCCCAGCATTTT. Translating gives CATSSGQGAAGGQPQHF.

The table lists this clone with a count of one. The chain carries TRBV7-3 and TRBJ2-1; 7 bases map to TRBD2. The germline CDR1 and CDR2 sequences are SGHTA and FQGTGA. This CDR3 is built from 13 residues. V lost 5 bases and J lost 6; bases outside the gene matches: 4. The CDR3: CASSRDYRNEQFF. DNA for the CDR3: TGTGCCAGCAGCCGGGACTATCGCAATGAGCAGTTCTTC.

This clone was detected only once. This chain links TRBV11-2 with TRBJ2-2; D gene unclear. The V gene lost 0 bases and the J gene lost 7 bases, with 6 bases spanning the gap. CDR3 length: 13 residues. The germline V gene has CDR1 SGHAT and CDR2 FQNNGV. CDR3: CASSLDLGGELFF. The CDR3 coding sequence is TGTGCCAGCAGCTTAGATCTGGGCGGGGAGCTGTTTTTT. Looking up the rest from reference TRBV11-2 and TRBJ2-2 gives the full variable domain: EAGVAQSPRYKIIEKRQSVAFWCNPISGHATLYWYQQILGQGPKLLIQFQNNGVVDDSQLPKDRFSAERLKGVDSTLKIQPAKLEDSAVYLCASSLDLGGELFFGEGSRLTVL.

The gene calls are TRBV29-1 and TRBJ1-2; 7 bases are a match to TRBD1. The CDR3 loop spans 12 amino acids. CDR1 SQVTM and CDR2 ANQGSEA come from the germline V gene. Unmatched junction bases numbered 2, after V lost 5 bases and J lost 2 bases. CDR3 loop: CSVHRGNYGYTF. The CDR3 DNA reads as TGCAGCGTTCACAGGGGAAACTATGGCTACACCTTC.

Turning to this clone: Distinct nucleotide sequences in the sample also encode this CDR3. The chain links TRBV9 to TRBJ2-1; TRBD2 aligns across 8 bases. This CDR3 has 15 amino acids. Germline lookup yields CDR1 SGDLS and CDR2 YYNGEE. Losses at the gene ends were 1 base for V and 0 bases for J; bases not matched to a gene: 0. The CDR3 DNA reads as TGTGCCAGCAGCGTAAGCGGGAGCTCCTACAATGAGCAGTTCTTC. The encoded protein is CASSVSGSSYNEQFF.

The chain combines TRBV11-2 with TRBJ2-7; D may be TRBD2 (6 bases). V was cut by 0 bases and J by 2 bases, with 11 bases left in between. The CDR3 totals 15 residues. The germline V gene has CDR1 SGHAT and CDR2 FQNNGV. The DNA for the CDR3 is TGTGCCAGCAGCTTAGAGGGTAGCGGAACCTACGAGCAGTACTTC. Its translation: CASSLEGSGTYEQYF.

The V and J genes are TRBV6-1 and TRBJ2-7; TRBD2 might be the D (5 bases). The germline CDR1 and CDR2 sequences are MNHNS and SASEGT. This CDR3 is 13 amino acids long. V lost 7 bases and J lost 4, with 14 bases in between. The CDR3 region has the DNA TGTGCCAGCACGCTAGCTTCGGGGTACGAGCAGTACTTC. Protein product: CASTLASGYEQYF.

Remarks on this clone: One junction end does not reproduce the germline sequence, and a read error may be involved. The chain has TRBV7-9 and TRBJ1-1; D is perhaps TRBD1 (6 bases). This CDR3 contains 13 residues. Germline loops: CDR1 SEHNR, CDR2 FQNEAQ (reference sequence). The CDR3 loop reads CASSLGTVEQNLF. The CDR3 bases are TGTGCCAGCAGCTTAGGGACAGTCGAGCAAAACCTCTTT.

The genes are TRBV18 and TRBJ2-5; no firm D call. The CDR3 contains 15 residues. Trimming removed 0 bases at V and 2 bases at J, with 10 bases between. Germline V gene lookup returns CDR1 KGHSH and CDR2 LQKENI. CDR3 sequence: CASSPPRQLQETQYF. The CDR3 region has the DNA TGTGCCAGCTCACCACCGCGGCAGCTTCAAGAGACCCAGTACTTC.

The chain joins TRBV28 to TRBJ2-5; 10 nucleotides align to TRBD2. The CDR3 contains 14 residues. V lost 5 bases and J lost 1; bases outside the gene matches: 1. Germline CDR1 MDHEN, CDR2 SYDVKM. The CDR3 reads CASSTSGIQETQYF. In DNA, the CDR3 is TGTGCCAGCAGTACTAGCGGGATCCAAGAGACCCAGTACTTC.

This CDR3 reads CASSLSPGQGSPLHF. Written as DNA, the CDR3 is TGCGCCAGCAGCTTGTCCCCGGGACAGGGTTCACCCCTCCACTTT. The rearrangement joins TRBV5-1 to TRBJ1-6; TRBD1 aligns across 9 bases. With V trimmed by 1 base and J by 9 bases, 5 bases remained unmatched. This CDR3 spans 15 amino acids. Germline CDR1 SGHRS, CDR2 YFSETQ.